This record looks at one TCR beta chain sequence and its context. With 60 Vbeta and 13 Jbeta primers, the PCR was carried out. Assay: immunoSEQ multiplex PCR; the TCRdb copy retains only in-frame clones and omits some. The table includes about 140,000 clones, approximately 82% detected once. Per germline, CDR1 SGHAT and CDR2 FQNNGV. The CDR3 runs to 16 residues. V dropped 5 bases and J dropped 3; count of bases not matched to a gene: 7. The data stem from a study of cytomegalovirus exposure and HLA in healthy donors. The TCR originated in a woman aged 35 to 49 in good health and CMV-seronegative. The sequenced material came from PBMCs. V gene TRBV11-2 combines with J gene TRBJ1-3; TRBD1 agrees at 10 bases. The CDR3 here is CASSKGQGEYGNTIYF. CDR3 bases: TGTGCCAGCAGCAAAGGACAGGGGGAGTATGGAAACACCATATATTTT.